This entry lists 24 T cell receptor beta chains sequenced from one sample in a study of T cells in Graves' hyperthyroidism and ophthalmopathy. RNA transcripts yielded amplified TCR beta CDR3 regions. HTBI primers drove first-round RT-PCR of the TCR CDR3. TCRdb re-called the multiplex PCR reads with MiXCR, one entry per CDR3 protein. The sample records around 270,000 distinct CDR3 sequences, roughly 19% being singletons. Input material: blood. The receptors derive from a man between 45 and 60 years old with Graves' ophthalmopathy.

This clonotype has more than one count but fewer than ten. One end of the junction is discordant with germline, which a read error may explain. The chain is built from TRBV7-7 and TRBJ2-1; 8 bases match TRBD2. This CDR3 is built from 15 residues. Per germline, CDR1 SSHAT and CDR2 FNYEAQ (reference sequence). This CDR3 is CASSLGGTSYDEQFF. CDR3 bases: TGTGCTAGCAGCTTAGGGGGGACTAGTTACGATGAGCAGTTCTTC.

The chain is built from TRBV24-1 and TRBJ2-3; unclear D gene. Germline V gene sequence: CDR1 KGHDR, CDR2 SFDVKD. This CDR3 contains 17 residues. With 5 bases removed from V and 0 bases from J, the gap between germline ends came to 17 bases. The chain's CDR3 is CATSGSGDDLSTDTQYF. The CDR3 DNA is TGTGCCACCAGTGGGTCGGGTGATGATTTGAGCACAGATACGCAGTATTTT.

Concerning this clonotype itself: Germline is not matched at one junction end, which may reflect a read error. The chain links TRBV7-8 to TRBJ2-4; D is perhaps TRBD1 (5 bases). The CDR3 length is 17 residues. Germline CDR1 and CDR2: SGHVS and FQNEAQ. CDR3 nucleotides: TGTGCCAGCAGCTTAGCGAACAGTCTACCAGGGAAAAACATTCGGTACTTC. As protein: CASSLANSLPGKNIRYF.

The chain links TRBV6-1 to TRBJ2-5; D ambiguous. V lost 1 base and J 5 bases, leaving 8 bases between the germline ends. CDR3 length equals 13 residues. Germline V gene lookup returns CDR1 MNHNS and CDR2 SASEGT. The CDR3 DNA reads TGTGCCAGCAGTGAAGGGGCATGGGAGACCCAGTACTTC. Its protein is CASSEGAWETQYF.

This sequence joins TRBV18 and TRBJ2-7; tentative D call: TRBD2 (6 bases). Trimming left V 0 bases short and J 6 bases short, with 15 bases between. This CDR3 region has 15 residues. Germline V gene sequence: CDR1 KGHSH, CDR2 LQKENI. CDR3 nucleotide sequence: TGTGCCAGCTCACCACCCGTGGGGGAGGCCTTCGAGCAGTACTTC. It translates to CASSPPVGEAFEQYF.

As DNA, the CDR3 is TGTGCCAGCAGCCGCCGGACAGGGTACCCGAACACCGGGGAGCTGTTTTTT. Protein product: CASSRRTGYPNTGELFF. The V gene is TRBV6-1, the J gene TRBJ2-2, with 8 bases fitting TRBD1. From germline, CDR1 is MNHNS and CDR2 SASEGT. Losses at the gene ends were 6 bases for V and 0 bases for J; bases not matched to a gene: 9. This CDR3 contains 17 residues.

This clonotype was detected ten times or more. J is TRBJ2-7 and V is TRBV5-8, with a possible D match to TRBD2 (5 bases). Trimming removed 1 base at V and 2 bases at J, with 7 bases between. The CDR3 is 13 amino acids. Germline values: CDR1 SGHTS, CDR2 YDEGEE. The CDR3 DNA sequence: TGTGCCAGCAGCTTGATCGGGACCTACGAGCAGTACTTC. Its protein product is CASSLIGTYEQYF.

The V and J genes are TRBV5-4 and TRBJ2-2, with TRBD2 matching 8 bases. CDR3 length: 17 amino acids. Unmatched junction bases numbered 12, after V lost 3 bases and J lost 5 bases. Germline V gene lookup returns CDR1 SGHNT and CDR2 YYREEE (reference sequence). The DNA for the CDR3 is TGTGCCAGCAGCTCAGGGACTAGGAATGAAGTAACCGGGGAGCTGTTTTTT. The encoded protein is CASSSGTRNEVTGELFF. Full variable domain (missing parts from reference TRBV5-4 and TRBJ2-2): ETGVTQSPTHLIKTRGQQVTLRCSSQSGHNTVSWYQQALGQGPQFIFQYYREEENGRGNFPPRFSGLQFPNYSSELNVNALELDDSALYLCASSSGTRNEVTGELFFGEGSRLTVL.

The table lists this clonotype with many counts. The chain has TRBV11-3 and TRBJ2-3; 7 nucleotides match TRBD2. With V trimmed by 5 bases and J by 5 bases, 13 bases remained unmatched. The V gene's germline CDR1 is SGHNT and CDR2 YENEEA. The CDR3 covers 16 residues. Here the CDR3 reads CASSLREGTTGDTQYF. The CDR3 DNA sequence: TGTGCCAGCAGCCTGCGAGAAGGGACTACAGGAGATACGCAGTATTTT.

This clonotype occurred many times. Here the CDR3 reads CASSLAMSTDTQYF. The CDR3 nucleotides read TGCGCCAGCAGCTTGGCCATGAGCACAGATACGCAGTATTTT. The genes are TRBV5-1 and TRBJ2-3, with D uncertain. CDR1 is SGHRS and CDR2 is YFSETQ in the germline V gene. Trimming cost V 0 bases and J 0 bases, with 5 bases left between them. The CDR3 covers 14 residues.

The table lists this clonotype with many counts. The rearrangement links TRBV3-1 to TRBJ2-3, with D perhaps TRBD2 (6 bases). The V gene lost 0 bases and the J gene lost 6 bases, with 13 bases spanning the gap. The CDR3 spans 15 residues. CDR1 is LGHDT and CDR2 is YNNKEL in the germline V gene (reference sequence). CDR3: CASSQDRAGKDTQYF. The CDR3 bases are TGTGCCAGCAGCCAAGATCGGGCGGGAAAGGATACGCAGTATTTT.

In this sample, this clonotype turned up many times. The chain is built from TRBV5-5 and TRBJ2-1; perhaps TRBD2 as D (6 bases). In germline, CDR1 is SGHKS, CDR2 YYEKEE (reference sequence). Trimming stripped 0 bases from V and 6 bases from J, with 16 bases between. CDR3 size: 16 residues. CDR3 DNA: TGTGCCAGCAGCTTGGGAGTAGGGAGGATGGGCAATGAGCAGTTCTTC. It yields the protein CASSLGVGRMGNEQFF.

This clonotype was seen ten or more times. The J gene is TRBJ1-1, the V gene TRBV7-9, with a possible D match to TRBD1 (6 bases). V gave up 6 bases and J gave up 1 base, with 9 bases separating them. Germline CDR1 reads SEHNR; CDR2 reads FQNEAQ (reference sequence). This CDR3 is 13 amino acids long. CDR3 in DNA: TGTGCCAGCAGTGGACAGCCGAACACTGAAGCTTTCTTT. Its translation is CASSGQPNTEAFF.

This clonotype occurred once. This may come from a read error, since a much larger clone is one base off. J is TRBJ2-7 and V is TRBV7-9; TRBD1 or TRBD2 may be the D gene (5 bases each). This CDR3 has 17 amino acids. Germline values: CDR1 SEHNR, CDR2 FQNEAQ (reference sequence). In DNA form, the CDR3 reads TGTGCCTATCTCAATATCGGGACCCCCTTGTTGCCCTACGAGCAGTGCTTC. Translated: CAYLNIGTPLLPYEQCF.

This clonotype was seen many times. The chain joins TRBV3-1 to TRBJ2-3; D is perhaps TRBD1 or TRBD2 (7 bases each). Trimming shortened V by 5 bases and J by 3 bases, and 12 bases separated the two germline ends. The CDR3 loop spans 14 amino acids. The germline V gene has CDR1 LGHDT and CDR2 YNNKEL (reference sequence). The chain's CDR3 is CASSTQGGTDTQYF. The DNA for the CDR3 is TGTGCCAGCAGCACCCAGGGGGGGACAGATACGCAGTATTTT.

About this clonotype: Just one base apart from a much larger clone, this may be a read error. This chain uses TRBV5-1 with TRBJ2-7; D gene ambiguous. CDR1 is SGHRS and CDR2 is YFSETQ in the germline V gene. The CDR3 runs 15 residues. Trimming removed 0 bases at V and 0 bases at J, with 10 bases between. CDR3 region: CASSLDSFGSYEQYF. The CDR3 DNA reads as TGCGCCAGCAGCTTGGATAGTTTCGGCTCCTACGAGCAGTACTTC.

This clonotype was recorded many times. The chain combines TRBV28 with TRBJ2-7, with a possible D match to TRBD1 (5 bases). Trimming shortened V by 3 bases and J by 2 bases, and 8 bases separated the two germline ends. The CDR3 totals 13 residues. Germline V gene sequence: CDR1 MDHEN, CDR2 SYDVKM. The CDR3 DNA reads as TGTGCCAGCAGTTTTGACAGCCCCTACGAGCAGTACTTC. This encodes CASSFDSPYEQYF.

This clonotype was observed a few times. Its ends do not fully match the called genes, so a read error is possible. This sequence joins TRBV14 and TRBJ2-1; 14 bases align to TRBD2. Germline assignment: CDR1 SGHDN and CDR2 FVKESK. CDR3 length: 16 residues. CDR3 protein: CTSSSPGTSGGNEQFF. The CDR3 DNA is TGTACCAGCAGCTCCCCCGGGACTAGCGGGGGTAATGAGCAGTTCTTC.

This clonotype was recorded a few times. The germline gene is not matched at one end of the junction; a read error may be the cause. The gene calls are TRBV9 and TRBJ2-1; 9 nucleotides agree with TRBD2. The V gene's germline CDR1 is SGDLS and CDR2 YYNGEE. This CDR3 comprises 15 residues. CDR3 sequence (DNA): TGTGCCAGCGATGGAGCGGGAGGTCTACCGAATGACCAGTTCTTC. Translating it yields CASDGAGGLPNDQFF. The variable domain in full, with the rest retrieved from reference TRBV9 and TRBJ2-1, is DSGVTQTPKHLITATGQRVTLRCSPRSGDLSVYWYQQSLDQGLQFLIQYYNGEERAKGNILERFSAQQFPDLHSELNLSSLELGDSALYFCASDGAGGLPNDQFFGPGTRLTVL.

This clonotype was detected many times. V gene TRBV6-1 combines with J gene TRBJ2-7; D may be TRBD1 (6 bases). Germline values: CDR1 MNHNS, CDR2 SASEGT. This CDR3 has 13 amino acids. Trimming stripped 6 bases from V and 7 bases from J, with 16 bases between. The CDR3 sequence: CASSRDTLGEQYF. The DNA for the CDR3 is TGTGCCAGCAGCCGGGACACCCTTGGGGAGCAGTACTTC.

This clonotype occurred a few times. The CDR3 sequence is CSVTKNTEAFF. The CDR3 DNA sequence: TGCAGCGTCACGAAGAACACTGAAGCTTTCTTT. This chain connects TRBV29-1 to TRBJ1-1; D unresolved. The V end lost 6 bases, the J end lost 1 base, and 6 bases lay between the germline ends. Per the germline V gene, CDR1 is SQVTM and CDR2 is ANQGSEA. The CDR3 runs to 11 residues.

This clonotype occurred many times. This chain joins TRBV12-3 or TRBV12-4 and TRBJ1-6; 9 bases map to TRBD1. The CDR3 is made up of 15 amino acids. V was clipped by 5 bases and J by 7 bases; unmatched bases: 6. The CDR3, as DNA: TGTGCCAGCAGTCCTCAGACAGGGGGGAATTCACCCCTCCACTTT. Its protein is CASSPQTGGNSPLHF.

The chain is built from TRBV27 and TRBJ2-2; no definite D call. V lost 6 bases, J lost 7 bases, and 9 bases lay in between. Germline V gene lookup returns CDR1 MNHEY and CDR2 SMNVEV (reference sequence). The CDR3 length is 12 residues. This CDR3 is CASSLSGGELFF. DNA of the CDR3: TGTGCCAGCAGCCTTAGTGGCGGGGAGCTGTTTTTT.

This clonotype was recorded a few times. CDR3 amino acids: CASSVGSGSYNEQFF. CDR3 DNA: TGTGCCAGCAGCGTAGGGAGCGGGTCCTACAATGAGCAGTTCTTC. The genes are TRBV9 and TRBJ2-1; perhaps TRBD2 as D (6 bases). Trimming cost V 0 bases and J 1 base, with 8 bases left between them. Germline V gene lookup returns CDR1 SGDLS and CDR2 YYNGEE. The CDR3 extends over 15 amino acids.